These 25 T cell receptor beta chains share one sample of origin, sequenced in a study of T-cell reconstitution after alpha-beta-depleted transplantation in children. Unique molecular identifiers were used to barcode this TCRbeta library. TCRdb reprocessed the PCR reads with MiXCR, giving one entry per CDR3 protein. The sample contains about 74,000 distinct CDR3 sequences, over 12% of which appear only once. Sequencing used PBMCs, mostly from graft donor cells, obtained 180 days after TCRalphabeta/CD19-depleted stem cell transplant. These receptors all come from a male patient between 2 and 15 years old who had a stem cell transplant for acute lymphoblastic leukemia, so the T cells may come from the graft donor.

Points on this clonotype: The junction differs from germline at one of its ends, possibly a read error. The rearrangement joins TRBV5-1 to TRBJ2-3; TRBD1 matches 8 bases. The CDR3 loop spans 19 amino acids. Per the germline V gene, CDR1 is SGHRS and CDR2 is YFSETQ. The CDR3 region is CASSLAAPRTGMVTDTHYF. CDR3 sequence (DNA): TGCGCCAGCAGCTTGGCCGCCCCCCGGACAGGGATGGTCACAGATACGCATTATTTT.

The chain uses TRBV6-1 and TRBJ2-2; 12 nucleotides match TRBD2. CDR3 size: 15 residues. Per germline, CDR1 MNHNS and CDR2 SASEGT. Germline trimming cut 8 bases from V and 4 bases from J; bases unmatched to any gene: 5. DNA of the CDR3: TGTGCCAGCCAGACTAGCGGGGGATTCACCGGGGAGCTGTTTTTT. Amino acids: CASQTSGGFTGELFF.

The rearrangement uses TRBV4-1 and TRBJ2-1, with TRBD2 matching over 13 bases. This CDR3 has 19 amino acids. Germline V lookup: CDR1 MGHRA, CDR2 YSYEKL. The V gene end was trimmed by 0 bases and the J gene end by 1 base; junction bases not matched to a gene: 6. CDR3 loop: CASSQDQTSGRRSYNEQFF. CDR3 nucleotides: TGCGCCAGCAGCCAAGATCAGACTAGCGGGAGGAGATCCTACAATGAGCAGTTCTTC.

In its sample, this clonotype was seen many times. V usage is TRBV3-1 and J usage is TRBJ2-5; unclear D gene. The CDR3 has 14 amino acids. Deletions cut 3 bases from V and 3 bases from J, with 11 bases between. CDR1 and CDR2 (germline): LGHDT, YNNKEL (reference sequence). CDR3 region: CASSHFGREETQYF. CDR3 in DNA: TGTGCCAGCAGCCATTTCGGTCGGGAAGAGACCCAGTACTTC.

The rearrangement joins TRBV27 to TRBJ2-3; tentatively, D is TRBD1 (5 bases). The germline V gene encodes CDR1 MNHEY and CDR2 SMNVEV (reference sequence). Trimming took 2 bases from V and 3 from J, leaving 15 bases between them. CDR3 length equals 16 residues. The DNA for the CDR3 is TGTGCCAGCAGTTTACTTAGGCAGGGTAGGACAGATACGCAGTATTTT. Translating it yields CASSLLRQGRTDTQYF.

This clonotype was counted only a few times. The chain combines TRBV2 with TRBJ2-2; D possibly corresponds to TRBD1 (5 bases). CDR3 length: 13 amino acids. Trimming pared 7 bases from V and 5 bases from J, leaving 11 bases between. Germline V lookup: CDR1 SNHLY, CDR2 FYNNEI. CDR3 nucleotide sequence: TGTGCCAGCACGATAAAGGGGACCGGGGAGCTGTTTTTT. Translating it yields CASTIKGTGELFF.

This clonotype was seen a few times. The gene calls are TRBV4-3 and TRBJ1-2; 8 nucleotides align to TRBD1. Germline V gene data show CDR1 as LGHNA and CDR2 as YSLEER. The trim removed 2 bases at V and 2 bases at J, leaving 1 base unmatched. The CDR3 has 14 amino acids. The CDR3 DNA reads as TGCGCCAGCAGCCAACGACAGGGGAACTATGGCTACACCTTC. The encoded protein is CASSQRQGNYGYTF.

This clonotype was seen only a few times. V usage is TRBV20-1 and J usage is TRBJ1-5; TRBD1 might be the D (5 bases). This CDR3 region has 15 residues. Germline V lookup: CDR1 DFQATT, CDR2 SNEGSKA (reference sequence). Trimming took off 2 bases at V and 3 bases at J, with 14 bases between the two ends. The CDR3 loop reads CSARKGRKFNQPQHF. The CDR3 coding sequence is TGCAGTGCTAGAAAGGGGCGGAAATTCAATCAGCCCCAGCATTTT.

In its sample, this clonotype was seen a few times. The V gene is TRBV20-1, the J gene TRBJ1-2; 7 bases are shared with TRBD1. Germline-derived CDR1 and CDR2 are DFQATT and SNEGSKA (reference sequence). The V gene end was trimmed by 5 bases and the J gene end by 2 bases; junction bases not matched to a gene: 5. The CDR3 consists of 13 residues. CDR3 sequence: CSALPGGNYGYTF. In nucleotides, the CDR3 is TGCAGTGCTCTGCCAGGGGGAAACTATGGCTACACCTTC.

In its sample, this clonotype was seen a few times. This chain links TRBV24-1 with TRBJ2-3; D not certain. Per the germline V gene, CDR1 is KGHDR and CDR2 is SFDVKD. The V end was cut by 1 base, the J end by 7 bases, with 11 bases between. The CDR3 is 14 residues long. The CDR3 sequence: CATSDFGPWNTQYF. Written as DNA, the CDR3 is TGTGCCACCAGTGATTTTGGGCCTTGGAATACGCAGTATTTT.

This clonotype has only a few counts. This chain uses TRBV5-1 with TRBJ1-1; D ambiguous. Per germline, CDR1 SGHRS and CDR2 YFSETQ. This CDR3 region has 12 residues. Trimming pared 2 bases from V and 3 bases from J, leaving 5 bases between. CDR3 amino acids: CASSFSHTEAFF. In DNA form, the CDR3 reads TGCGCCAGCAGCTTCTCGCACACTGAAGCTTTCTTT.

V usage is TRBV7-2 and J usage is TRBJ2-3, with 12 bases aligning to TRBD2. CDR1 and CDR2 (germline): SGHTA, FQGNSA. CDR3 size: 18 residues. V dropped 3 bases and J dropped 1; count of bases not matched to a gene: 8. DNA for the CDR3: TGTGCCAGCAGCTTCGGACTAGCGGGATATTATGGCACAGATACGCAGTATTTT. This sequence encodes CASSFGLAGYYGTDTQYF.

This clonotype was picked up a small number of times. This rearrangement joins TRBV28 to TRBJ2-7; 8 bases match TRBD1. This CDR3 has 14 amino acids. Germline-derived CDR1 and CDR2 are MDHEN and SYDVKM. Trimming took 5 bases from V and 2 from J; bases not matched to a gene: 5. The CDR3 spells CASSPRTGPYEQYF. The CDR3 bases are TGTGCCAGCAGTCCCCGGACAGGGCCCTACGAGCAGTACTTC.

This clonotype was seen a handful of times. This chain uses TRBV9 with TRBJ2-7; D unresolved. Trimming left V 4 bases short and J 2 bases short, with 19 bases between. CDR3 size: 16 residues. Germline V gene data show CDR1 as SGDLS and CDR2 as YYNGEE. The CDR3, as DNA: TGTGCCAGCAGCCTCCGTAGCTCGGGCAGTCCCTACGAGCAGTACTTC. It yields the protein CASSLRSSGSPYEQYF.

The chain employs TRBV20-1 and TRBJ1-1; no clear D. Deletions cut 3 bases from V and 1 base from J, with 6 bases between. CDR1 DFQATT and CDR2 SNEGSKA come from the germline V gene (reference sequence). CDR3 length: 12 amino acids. CDR3 sequence (DNA): TGCAGTGCTAGCGGTCCGAACACTGAAGCTTTCTTT. It translates to CSASGPNTEAFF.

The gene calls are TRBV25-1 and TRBJ2-3; 9 nucleotides align to TRBD1. Germline CDR1 is MGHDK and CDR2 is SYGVNS. This CDR3 spans 14 amino acids. V lost 6 bases, J lost 3 bases, and 4 bases stayed unmatched. The CDR3: CASRRGTGTDTQYF. The CDR3 nucleotides are TGTGCCAGCAGGCGTGGGACAGGGACAGATACGCAGTATTTT.

The CDR3 spells CASSLASRGAGGETQYF. CDR3 DNA sequence: TGTGCCAGCAGCTTAGCGAGTCGAGGGGCGGGGGGAGAGACCCAGTACTTC. The genes are TRBV7-6 and TRBJ2-5; 8 bases fit TRBD2. The CDR3 totals 17 residues. Germline V CDR1 and CDR2: SGHVS, FNYEAQ. The V gene end was trimmed by 0 bases and the J gene end by 4 bases; junction bases not matched to a gene: 10.

The V gene is TRBV12-3 or TRBV12-4, the J gene TRBJ2-7; 11 bases fit TRBD2. Unmatched junction bases numbered 4, after V lost 3 bases and J lost 0 bases. CDR3 size: 16 residues. The CDR3 sequence is CASSFLLAGASYEQYF. CDR3 in DNA: TGTGCCAGCAGTTTTTTACTAGCGGGGGCCTCCTACGAGCAGTACTTC.

At least ten counts were recorded for this clonotype. The chain recombines TRBV7-8 with TRBJ1-1, with 8 bases matching TRBD1. CDR1 SGHVS and CDR2 FQNEAQ come from the germline V gene. This CDR3 comprises 14 residues. Germline trimming cut 4 bases from V and 5 bases from J; bases unmatched to any gene: 6. The CDR3 bases are TGTGCCAGCAGCTCCCAGGGGGCGAGGACTGAAGCTTTCTTT. Translated: CASSSQGARTEAFF.

This clonotype was seen a few times. CDR3 region: CATSEGTGVRDTQYF. In DNA, the CDR3 is TGTGCCACCAGTGAGGGGACAGGGGTCCGGGATACGCAGTATTTT. The rearrangement uses TRBV24-1 and TRBJ2-3; 10 positions agree with TRBD1. The CDR3 is made up of 15 amino acids. Germline V lookup: CDR1 KGHDR, CDR2 SFDVKD. V was pared by 4 bases and J by 6 bases, with 6 bases of the junction left unmatched.

This clonotype was seen a few times. The V and J genes are TRBV27 and TRBJ1-2; D is ambiguous. Germline V gives CDR1 MNHEY, CDR2 SMNVEV (reference sequence). The ends were cut back, 0 bases at V and 7 bases at J, with 3 bases in the middle. This CDR3 has 11 residues. The CDR3: CASSLSSGYTF. For the CDR3, the DNA is TGTGCCAGCAGTTTATCGAGTGGCTACACCTTC.

This chain uses TRBV7-9 with TRBJ1-5; 12 nucleotides align to TRBD1. Germline V CDR1 and CDR2: SEHNR, FQNEAQ (reference sequence). The CDR3 runs to 16 residues. V gave up 4 bases and J gave up 6 bases; unmatched junction bases: 7. CDR3 DNA sequence: TGTGCCAGCAGCTCAGTGAGGGACAGGGGGCCTCAGCCCCAGCATTTT. It is translated as CASSSVRDRGPQPQHF.

The chain uses TRBV20-1 and TRBJ2-6; D perhaps matches TRBD1 (6 bases). V lost 4 bases to trimming and J lost 0 bases, with 16 bases between them. The CDR3 sequence is 17 residues long. Germline V CDR1 and CDR2: DFQATT, SNEGSKA (reference sequence). This CDR3 is CSATPRGQPSGANVLTF. In DNA form, the CDR3 reads TGCAGTGCTACCCCCCGCGGACAGCCCTCTGGGGCCAACGTCCTGACTTTC.

The chain employs TRBV2 and TRBJ1-5, with a weak D call TRBD1 (6 bases). CDR1 is SNHLY and CDR2 is FYNNEI in the germline V gene. The CDR3 has 15 amino acids. Trimming left V 2 bases short and J 5 bases short, with 13 bases between. CDR3 sequence: CASSESRGGYQPQHF. CDR3 nucleotides: TGTGCCAGCAGTGAAAGCAGAGGGGGTTATCAGCCCCAGCATTTT. Based on the CDR3 plus reference TRBV2 and TRBJ1-5, the full variable domain is EPEVTQTPSHQVTQMGQEVILRCVPISNHLYFYWYRQILGQKVEFLVSFYNNEISEKSEIFDDQFSVERPDGSNFTLKIRSTKLEDSAMYFCASSESRGGYQPQHFGDGTRLSIL.

The rearrangement links TRBV7-9 to TRBJ2-7, with 8 bases matching TRBD2. Trimming cost V 5 bases and J 2 bases; bases outside gene matches: 8. The germline CDR1 and CDR2 sequences are SEHNR and FQNEAQ (reference sequence). CDR3 length: 15 amino acids. CDR3 nucleotide sequence: TGTGCCAGCAGCGCCTTACTAGCGGAAACCTACGAGCAGTACTTC. Protein product: CASSALLAETYEQYF. The whole variable domain, filled in from reference TRBV7-9 and TRBJ2-7, reads DTGVSQNPRHKITKRGQNVTFRCDPISEHNRLYWYRQTLGQGPEFLTYFQNEAQLEKSRLLSDRFSAERPKGSFSTLEIQRTEQGDSAMYLCASSALLAETYEQYFGPGTRLTVT.